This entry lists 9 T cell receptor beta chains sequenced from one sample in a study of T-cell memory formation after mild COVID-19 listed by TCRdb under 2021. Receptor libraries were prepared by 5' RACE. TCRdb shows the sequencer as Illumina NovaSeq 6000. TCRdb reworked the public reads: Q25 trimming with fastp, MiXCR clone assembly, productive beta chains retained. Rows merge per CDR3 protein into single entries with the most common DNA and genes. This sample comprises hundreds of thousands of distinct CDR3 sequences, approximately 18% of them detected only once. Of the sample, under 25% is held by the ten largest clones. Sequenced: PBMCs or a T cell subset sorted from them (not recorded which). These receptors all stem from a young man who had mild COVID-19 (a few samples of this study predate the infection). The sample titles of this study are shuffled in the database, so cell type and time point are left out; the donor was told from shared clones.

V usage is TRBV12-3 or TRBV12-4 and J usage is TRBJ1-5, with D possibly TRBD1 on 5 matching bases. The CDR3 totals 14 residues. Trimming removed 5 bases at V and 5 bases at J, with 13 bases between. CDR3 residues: CASSPSEGYQPQHF. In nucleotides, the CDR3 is TGTGCCAGCAGTCCCAGTGAGGGGTATCAGCCCCAGCATTTT.

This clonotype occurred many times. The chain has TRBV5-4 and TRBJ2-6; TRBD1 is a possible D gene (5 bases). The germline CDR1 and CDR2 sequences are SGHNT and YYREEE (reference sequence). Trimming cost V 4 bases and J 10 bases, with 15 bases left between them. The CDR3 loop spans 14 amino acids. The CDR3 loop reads CASSLETVGNVLTF. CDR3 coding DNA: TGTGCCAGCAGCCTGGAGACAGTAGGGAACGTCCTGACTTTC.

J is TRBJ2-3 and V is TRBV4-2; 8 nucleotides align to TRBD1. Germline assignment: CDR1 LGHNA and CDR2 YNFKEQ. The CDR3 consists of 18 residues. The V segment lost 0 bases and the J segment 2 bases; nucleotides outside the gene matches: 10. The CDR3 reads CASSQDILQGGHTDTQYF. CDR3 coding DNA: TGTGCCAGCAGCCAAGATATATTACAGGGGGGCCACACAGATACGCAGTATTTT.

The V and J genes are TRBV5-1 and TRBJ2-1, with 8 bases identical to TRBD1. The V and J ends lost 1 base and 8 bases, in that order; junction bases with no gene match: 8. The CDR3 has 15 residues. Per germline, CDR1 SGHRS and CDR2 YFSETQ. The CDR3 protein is CASSLRAGGLDEQFF. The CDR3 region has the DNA TGCGCCAGCAGCTTGAGGGCAGGGGGCTTAGATGAGCAGTTCTTC.

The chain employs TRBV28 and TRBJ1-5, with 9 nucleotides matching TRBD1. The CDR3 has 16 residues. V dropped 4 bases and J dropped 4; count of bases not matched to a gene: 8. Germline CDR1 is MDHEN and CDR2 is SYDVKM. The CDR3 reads CASSSSTGGGNQPQHF. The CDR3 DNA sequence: TGTGCCAGCAGTTCCTCGACAGGGGGAGGGAATCAGCCCCAGCATTTT. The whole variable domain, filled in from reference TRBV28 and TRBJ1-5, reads DVKVTQSSRYLVKRTGEKVFLECVQDMDHENMFWYRQDPGLGLRLIYFSYDVKMKEKGDIPEGYSVSREKKERFSLILESASTNQTSMYLCASSSSTGGGNQPQHFGDGTRLSIL.

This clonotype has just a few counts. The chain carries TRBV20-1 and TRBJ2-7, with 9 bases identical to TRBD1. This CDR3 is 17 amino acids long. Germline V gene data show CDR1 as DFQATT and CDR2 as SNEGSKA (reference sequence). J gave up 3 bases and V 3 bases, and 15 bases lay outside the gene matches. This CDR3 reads CSASARHRDRGIYEQYF. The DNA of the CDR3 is TGCAGTGCTAGTGCCCGCCACCGCGACAGGGGGATCTACGAGCAGTACTTC.

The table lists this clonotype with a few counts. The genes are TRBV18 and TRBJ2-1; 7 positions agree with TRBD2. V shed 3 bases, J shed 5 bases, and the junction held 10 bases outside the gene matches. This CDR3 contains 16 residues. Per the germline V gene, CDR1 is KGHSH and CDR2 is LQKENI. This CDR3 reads CASSPLGGGPDNEQFF. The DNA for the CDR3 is TGTGCCAGCTCACCCCTTGGGGGGGGTCCGGACAATGAGCAGTTCTTC.

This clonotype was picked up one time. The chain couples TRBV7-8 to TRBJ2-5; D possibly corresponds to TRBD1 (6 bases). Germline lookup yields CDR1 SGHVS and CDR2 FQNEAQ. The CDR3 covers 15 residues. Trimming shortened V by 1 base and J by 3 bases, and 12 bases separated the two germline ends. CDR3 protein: CASSLDRQEEETQYF. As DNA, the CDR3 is TGTGCCAGCAGCTTAGACCGACAGGAAGAAGAGACCCAGTACTTC.

CDR3: CASSQSSGSRNKPQHF. For the CDR3, the DNA is TGTGCCAGCAGCCAATCCTCCGGGTCTCGAAATAAGCCCCAGCATTTT. This sequence joins TRBV3-1 and TRBJ1-5; D unclear. This CDR3 is built from 16 residues. Germline V lookup: CDR1 LGHDT, CDR2 YNNKEL (reference sequence). V lost 2 bases, J lost 8 bases, and 19 bases lay in between.